Listed below are T cell receptor beta chains from one sample, sequenced in a study of cytomegalovirus exposure and HLA in healthy donors. This table comes from immunoSEQ multiplex PCR, and its TCRdb copy is limited to in-frame clones, with some not included. The sample contains about 140,000 clones, approximately 82% of which appear only once. The sequencing input was PBMCs. Every receptor here comes from a man aged 25-45 years in good health and CMV-seropositive. Both conserved end residues are part of each CDR3. The order of the fields is clone size, D gene, J gene, V gene, CDR3 protein, CDR3 DNA. D genes are given only for firm matches. A clone size is listed for some rows: how often the clone was seen (once, few, many), or a class if it is expanded.

clone size: -
D gene: -
J gene: TRBJ2-5
V gene: TRBV5-1
CDR3 protein: CASSLGFTEETQYF
CDR3 DNA: TGCGCCAGCAGCTTGGGGTTTACAGAAGAGACCCAGTACTTC

clone size: -
D gene: -
J gene: TRBJ2-7
V gene: TRBV28
CDR3 protein: CASSLVQGLYEQYF
CDR3 DNA: TGTGCCAGCAGTTTGGTCCAGGGTCTCTACGAGCAGTACTTC

clone size: few
D gene: -
J gene: TRBJ1-1
V gene: TRBV4-1
CDR3 protein: CASSQDITGRVNTEAFF
CDR3 DNA: TGCGCCAGCAGCCAGGATATTACAGGGAGGGTGAACACTGAAGCTTTCTTT

clone size: -
D gene: -
J gene: TRBJ2-5
V gene: TRBV11-2
CDR3 protein: CASSSSGGGEETQYF
CDR3 DNA: TGTGCCAGCAGCTCCTCAGGAGGGGGGGAAGAGACCCAGTACTTC

clone size: few
D gene: -
J gene: TRBJ2-7
V gene: TRBV5-1
CDR3 protein: CASSLVSATPYEQYF
CDR3 DNA: TGCGCCAGCAGCTTGGTTAGCGCTACGCCCTACGAGCAGTACTTC

clone size: -
D gene: TRBD1
J gene: TRBJ1-5
V gene: TRBV4-1
CDR3 protein: CASSQDREQGVFQPQHF
CDR3 DNA: TGCGCCAGCAGCCAAGATAGAGAACAGGGGGTGTTTCAGCCCCAGCATTTT

clone size: -
D gene: TRBD2
J gene: TRBJ2-7
V gene: TRBV5-1
CDR3 protein: CASSLVTGGFQYNYEQYF
CDR3 DNA: TGCGCCAGCAGCTTGGTAACGGGGGGATTCCAATACAACTACGAGCAGTACTTC

clone size: -
D gene: -
J gene: TRBJ2-7
V gene: TRBV29-1
CDR3 protein: CSVTFKTYEQYF
CDR3 DNA: TGCAGCGTGACATTTAAGACCTACGAGCAGTACTTC

clone size: -
D gene: -
J gene: TRBJ2-3
V gene: TRBV4-1
CDR3 protein: CASSGYDTQYF
CDR3 DNA: TGCGCCAGCTCAGGCTACGATACGCAGTATTTT

clone size: -
D gene: TRBD2
J gene: TRBJ2-3
V gene: TRBV7-3
CDR3 protein: CASSGLDPAHPGGTDTQYF
CDR3 DNA: TGTGCCAGCAGCGGACTAGATCCTGCACATCCCGGGGGCACAGATACGCAGTATTTT

clone size: -
D gene: -
J gene: TRBJ2-1
V gene: TRBV29-1
CDR3 protein: CSVDLRGNEQFF
CDR3 DNA: TGCAGCGTTGATCTCAGGGGCAATGAGCAGTTCTTC

clone size: once
D gene: -
J gene: TRBJ2-1
V gene: TRBV6-5
CDR3 protein: CATLRASTNEQFF
CDR3 DNA: TGTGCCACCCTCAGGGCCAGCACCAATGAGCAGTTCTTC

clone size: -
D gene: -
J gene: TRBJ1-5
V gene: TRBV4-2
CDR3 protein: CASSQDPGSQPQHF
CDR3 DNA: TGTGCCAGCAGCCAGGACCCGGGGAGTCAGCCCCAGCATTTT

clone size: -
D gene: TRBD2
J gene: TRBJ2-7
V gene: TRBV4-2
CDR3 protein: CASSQDVGAGGDEQYF
CDR3 DNA: TGTGCCAGCAGCCAAGATGTGGGGGCGGGAGGCGACGAGCAGTACTTC

clone size: -
D gene: -
J gene: TRBJ2-7
V gene: TRBV9
CDR3 protein: CASSTTGNEQYF
CDR3 DNA: TGTGCCAGCAGCACCACAGGGAACGAGCAGTACTTC

clone size: -
D gene: TRBD1
J gene: TRBJ1-4
V gene: TRBV6-5
CDR3 protein: CASSYTTGTNEKLFF
CDR3 DNA: TGTGCCAGCAGTTATACGACAGGGACTAATGAAAAACTGTTTTTT

clone size: -
D gene: -
J gene: TRBJ2-5
V gene: TRBV4-2
CDR3 protein: CASSQGGQFRQETQYF
CDR3 DNA: TGTGCCAGCAGCCAAGGCGGACAATTTAGACAAGAGACCCAGTACTTC

clone size: -
D gene: -
J gene: TRBJ2-7
V gene: TRBV11-2
CDR3 protein: CASSLRVLPYEQYF
CDR3 DNA: TGTGCCAGCAGCCTCCGGGTTCTCCCCTACGAGCAGTACTTC

clone size: -
D gene: TRBD2
J gene: TRBJ2-7
V gene: TRBV28
CDR3 protein: CASSNRILPGLVGYEQYF
CDR3 DNA: TGTGCCAGCAGTAATAGGATTCTTCCGGGACTAGTGGGGTACGAGCAGTACTTC

clone size: -
D gene: -
J gene: TRBJ2-3
V gene: TRBV11-2
CDR3 protein: CASSLEGGGFADTQYF
CDR3 DNA: TGTGCCAGCAGCTTAGAGGGTGGGGGGTTCGCAGATACGCAGTATTTT

clone size: -
D gene: -
J gene: TRBJ1-1
V gene: TRBV2
CDR3 protein: CASTVGGATEAFF
CDR3 DNA: TGTGCCAGCACGGTCGGGGGGGCCACTGAAGCTTTCTTT

clone size: -
D gene: TRBD2
J gene: TRBJ2-3
V gene: TRBV4-2
CDR3 protein: CASSQTSGGRTDTQYF
CDR3 DNA: TGTGCCAGCAGCCAAACCAGCGGGGGGAGGACAGATACGCAGTATTTT

clone size: few
D gene: -
J gene: TRBJ1-1
V gene: TRBV2
CDR3 protein: CASSDQGVNTEAFF
CDR3 DNA: TGTGCCAGCAGTGACCAAGGGGTGAACACTGAAGCTTTCTTT

clone size: -
D gene: -
J gene: TRBJ1-5
V gene: TRBV6-1
CDR3 protein: CASTEGASNQPQHF
CDR3 DNA: TGTGCCAGCACGGAAGGGGCGAGCAATCAGCCCCAGCATTTT

clone size: once
D gene: TRBD2
J gene: TRBJ2-7
V gene: TRBV2
CDR3 protein: CASFRGRLSGGRADYEQYF
CDR3 DNA: TGTGCCTCCTTTAGGGGAAGGCTTAGCGGGGGCCGTGCGGACTACGAGCAGTACTTC

clone size: -
D gene: -
J gene: TRBJ1-1
V gene: TRBV19
CDR3 protein: CASSLGIANTEAFF
CDR3 DNA: TGTGCCAGTAGTCTCGGGATAGCGAACACTGAAGCTTTCTTT

clone size: -
D gene: -
J gene: TRBJ1-6
V gene: TRBV28
CDR3 protein: CASRGTSGSPTYNSPLHF
CDR3 DNA: TGTGCCAGCAGAGGAACATCGGGATCCCCCACTTATAATTCACCCCTCCACTTT

clone size: -
D gene: TRBD2
J gene: TRBJ2-7
V gene: TRBV25-1
CDR3 protein: CASSPLAGVNEQYF
CDR3 DNA: TGTGCCAGCAGTCCATTAGCGGGAGTCAACGAGCAGTACTTC

clone size: -
D gene: TRBD1
J gene: TRBJ1-5
V gene: TRBV7-9
CDR3 protein: CASSPGTGDYQPQHF
CDR3 DNA: TGTGCCAGCAGCCCCGGGACAGGGGATTATCAGCCCCAGCATTTT

clone size: -
D gene: TRBD2
J gene: TRBJ2-2
V gene: TRBV6-5
CDR3 protein: CASSYSGGDTGELFF
CDR3 DNA: TGTGCCAGCAGTTACTCGGGGGGGGACACCGGGGAGCTGTTTTTT

clone size: few
D gene: -
J gene: TRBJ2-3
V gene: TRBV4-3
CDR3 protein: CASSRSPTPDTQYF
CDR3 DNA: TGCGCCAGCAGCCGCTCCCCGACACCAGATACGCAGTATTTT

clone size: -
D gene: -
J gene: TRBJ2-3
V gene: TRBV5-1
CDR3 protein: CASTEGNTQYF
CDR3 DNA: TGCGCCAGCACGGAGGGAAATACGCAGTATTTT

clone size: once
D gene: -
J gene: TRBJ1-4
V gene: TRBV9
CDR3 protein: CASSVEISNEKLFF
CDR3 DNA: TGTGCCAGCAGCGTTGAGATTTCTAATGAAAAACTGTTTTTT

clone size: -
D gene: -
J gene: TRBJ1-4
V gene: TRBV6-1
CDR3 protein: CASSYLNEKLFF
CDR3 DNA: TGTGCCAGCAGCTACTTGAACGAAAAACTGTTTTTT

clone size: -
D gene: TRBD1
J gene: TRBJ2-1
V gene: TRBV7-2
CDR3 protein: CASSGQGQGEQFF
CDR3 DNA: TGTGCCAGCAGTGGACAGGGCCAAGGTGAGCAGTTCTTC

clone size: -
D gene: TRBD1
J gene: TRBJ1-5
V gene: TRBV4-2
CDR3 protein: CAGSQRDRGWDQPQHF
CDR3 DNA: TGTGCCGGCAGCCAAAGGGACAGGGGATGGGATCAGCCCCAGCATTTT

clone size: -
D gene: TRBD1
J gene: TRBJ1-2
V gene: TRBV7-9
CDR3 protein: CASSLARGHNGYTF
CDR3 DNA: TGTGCCAGCAGCTTAGCCAGGGGGCATAATGGCTACACCTTC

clone size: -
D gene: TRBD2
J gene: TRBJ2-2
V gene: TRBV5-1
CDR3 protein: CASSSGLAANTGELFF
CDR3 DNA: TGCGCCAGCAGCTCGGGACTAGCGGCGAACACCGGGGAGCTGTTTTTT

clone size: -
D gene: -
J gene: TRBJ2-2
V gene: TRBV6-1
CDR3 protein: CASSGPGTGELFF
CDR3 DNA: TGTGCCAGCAGTGGGCCCGGGACCGGGGAGCTGTTTTTT

clone size: -
D gene: -
J gene: TRBJ2-2
V gene: TRBV6-5
CDR3 protein: CASSYRQGVAGELFF
CDR3 DNA: TGTGCCAGCAGTTACCGGCAGGGTGTAGCCGGGGAGCTGTTTTTT

clone size: -
D gene: TRBD2
J gene: TRBJ2-7
V gene: TRBV2
CDR3 protein: CASSGGGDREQYF
CDR3 DNA: TGTGCCAGCAGTGGGGGAGGGGATCGGGAGCAGTACTTC

clone size: -
D gene: TRBD2
J gene: TRBJ2-3
V gene: TRBV10-1
CDR3 protein: CASSAGLAGSGDTQYF
CDR3 DNA: TGCGCCAGCAGTGCCGGGCTAGCGGGGTCGGGGGATACGCAGTATTTT

clone size: -
D gene: TRBD1
J gene: TRBJ2-7
V gene: TRBV19
CDR3 protein: CASSTKGQAPGWVYEQYF
CDR3 DNA: TGTGCCAGTAGTACTAAGGGACAGGCCCCGGGTTGGGTCTACGAGCAGTACTTC

clone size: -
D gene: TRBD1
J gene: TRBJ2-1
V gene: TRBV2
CDR3 protein: CASSVDRGAYNEQFF
CDR3 DNA: TGTGCCAGCAGTGTTGACAGGGGAGCCTACAATGAGCAGTTCTTC

clone size: -
D gene: -
J gene: TRBJ2-3
V gene: TRBV7-2
CDR3 protein: CASSLAWAGQYF
CDR3 DNA: TGTGCCAGCAGCTTAGCTTGGGCAGGGCAGTATTTT

clone size: few
D gene: -
J gene: TRBJ1-2
V gene: TRBV18
CDR3 protein: CASSPPSNYGYTF
CDR3 DNA: TGTGCCAGCTCACCACCGAGCAACTATGGCTACACCTTC

clone size: once
D gene: TRBD1
J gene: TRBJ2-1
V gene: TRBV5-1
CDR3 protein: CASSPSGQVGNEQFF
CDR3 DNA: TGCGCCAGCAGTCCATCGGGACAGGTCGGAAATGAGCAGTTCTTC

clone size: -
D gene: -
J gene: TRBJ2-1
V gene: TRBV6-6
CDR3 protein: CASSYEGAGMNEQFF
CDR3 DNA: TGTGCCAGCAGTTACGAAGGTGCAGGGATGAATGAGCAGTTCTTC

clone size: -
D gene: TRBD2
J gene: TRBJ2-3
V gene: TRBV11-2
CDR3 protein: CASSSTSGLTNTQYF
CDR3 DNA: TGTGCCAGCAGCTCCACTAGCGGTTTAACAAATACGCAGTATTTT

clone size: -
D gene: -
J gene: TRBJ2-1
V gene: TRBV9
CDR3 protein: CASSGPGDHEQFF
CDR3 DNA: TGTGCCAGTAGTGGGCCAGGGGACCATGAGCAGTTCTTC

clone size: -
D gene: -
J gene: TRBJ1-5
V gene: TRBV4-1
CDR3 protein: CASSPLELDRGNQPQHF
CDR3 DNA: TGCGCCAGCAGCCCACTAGAATTGGACAGAGGGAATCAGCCCCAGCATTTT

clone size: -
D gene: -
J gene: TRBJ1-6
V gene: TRBV25-1
CDR3 protein: CASYAGNYSPLHF
CDR3 DNA: TGTGCCAGCTACGCAGGGAATTATTCACCCCTCCACTTT

clone size: -
D gene: -
J gene: TRBJ2-5
V gene: TRBV5-6
CDR3 protein: CASSLSAGSIEETQYF
CDR3 DNA: TGTGCCAGCAGCTTGTCGGCAGGGTCAATAGAAGAGACCCAGTACTTC

clone size: -
D gene: TRBD2
J gene: TRBJ2-2
V gene: TRBV11-2
CDR3 protein: CASSLDRVGGTNTGELFF
CDR3 DNA: TGTGCCAGCAGCTTAGATCGGGTCGGGGGGACGAACACCGGGGAGCTGTTTTTT

clone size: few
D gene: -
J gene: TRBJ1-4
V gene: TRBV19
CDR3 protein: CASSISTAVNEKLFF
CDR3 DNA: TGTGCCAGTAGTATCTCCACGGCGGTAAATGAAAAACTGTTTTTT

clone size: -
D gene: TRBD2
J gene: TRBJ2-7
V gene: TRBV6-5
CDR3 protein: CASSSTGTSNYEQYF
CDR3 DNA: TGTGCCAGCAGTTCAACCGGGACTAGCAATTACGAGCAGTACTTC

clone size: -
D gene: TRBD2
J gene: TRBJ2-1
V gene: TRBV11-2
CDR3 protein: CASNSGYSGRANEQFF
CDR3 DNA: TGTGCCAGCAACTCAGGATACTCCGGGAGGGCCAATGAGCAGTTCTTC

clone size: -
D gene: TRBD1
J gene: TRBJ2-7
V gene: TRBV5-1
CDR3 protein: CASSLDGQGFYEQYF
CDR3 DNA: TGCGCCAGCAGCTTGGACGGACAGGGATTCTACGAGCAGTACTTC

clone size: -
D gene: TRBD1
J gene: TRBJ1-5
V gene: TRBV18
CDR3 protein: CASSPGQGRGSNQPQHF
CDR3 DNA: TGTGCCAGCTCCCCTGGACAGGGAAGGGGTTCGAATCAGCCCCAGCATTTT